These 26 T cell receptor beta chains came from one sample sequenced in a study of metastatic and nonmetastatic thyroid tumors. TCRdb called clones again from the PCR reads with MiXCR. Here the sample spans around 52,000 clones, 25% to 35% being singletons. Thyroid surgery took place with no prior treatment in any patient. What was sequenced was blood. Every receptor here comes from a female donor with papillary thyroid cancer or a benign thyroid nodule (not recorded which). Some clones in this sample may be carry-over from other donors' samples.

The chain employs TRBV27 and TRBJ1-1, with a weak D call TRBD1 (5 bases). CDR1 is MNHEY, CDR2 SMNVEV, per germline (reference sequence). V dropped 2 bases and J dropped 3 bases, with 10 bases sitting between them. This CDR3 contains 14 residues. The CDR3 region is CASSLGTTHTEAFF. CDR3 DNA: TGTGCCAGCAGTTTAGGGACTACCCACACTGAAGCTTTCTTT.

The chain combines TRBV6-5 with TRBJ2-7; tentative D call: TRBD1 (5 bases). With 6 bases removed from V and 1 base from J, the gap between germline ends came to 25 bases. The germline CDR1 and CDR2 sequences are MNHEY and SVGAGI. This CDR3 comprises 18 residues. The CDR3 sequence is CASRRRDTDTESSYEQYF. The CDR3 bases are TGTGCCAGCAGACGTCGCGACACGGACACTGAATCATCCTACGAGCAGTACTTC.

The CDR3 bases are TGTGCCAGCAGCCTGGGGGAGGGAAAGACCCAGTACTTC. This encodes CASSLGEGKTQYF. This chain uses TRBV7-9 with TRBJ2-5; 7 bases are shared with TRBD2. V was pared by 5 bases and J by 6 bases, with 6 bases of the junction left unmatched. This CDR3 is built from 13 residues. Germline V CDR1 and CDR2: SEHNR, FQNEAQ (reference sequence).

In its sample, this clone was seen a few times. The rearrangement joins TRBV4-3 to TRBJ2-6; D is ambiguous. CDR1 and CDR2 from the germline V gene are LGHNA and YSLEER. The ends were cut back, 2 bases at V and 4 bases at J, with 9 bases in the middle. The CDR3 covers 15 residues. The CDR3 DNA reads as TGCGCCAGCAGCCAATGGTTTTCCGGGGCCAACGTCCTGACTTTC. It codes for CASSQWFSGANVLTF.

The CDR3 sequence: CASSYASGTGNSYEQYF. DNA for the CDR3: TGTGCCAGCAGTTACGCCTCCGGGACAGGTAACTCCTACGAGCAGTACTTC. The chain employs TRBV6-5 and TRBJ2-7; 8 bases line up with TRBD1. The V segment lost 2 bases and the J segment 0 bases; nucleotides outside the gene matches: 9. Germline CDR1 reads MNHEY; CDR2 reads SVGAGI. The CDR3 is made up of 17 amino acids.

This clone was observed many times. The rearrangement uses TRBV3-1 and TRBJ2-7; TRBD1 agrees at 7 bases. This CDR3 contains 15 residues. V was clipped by 0 bases and J by 4 bases; unmatched bases: 6. CDR1 LGHDT and CDR2 YNNKEL come from the germline V gene (reference sequence). CDR3 nucleotides: TGTGCCAGCAGCCAAGAAGGGGGACAGATTTACGAGCAGTACTTC. Its translation: CASSQEGGQIYEQYF.

The rearrangement joins TRBV6-5 to TRBJ2-7; D is tentatively TRBD1 or TRBD2 (5 bases each). V was clipped by 1 base and J by 2 bases, with 6 bases between them. There are 13 residues in the CDR3. The germline CDR1 and CDR2 sequences are MNHEY and SVGAGI. For the CDR3, the DNA is TGTGCCAGCAGTTACTTGGGGGCCTACGAGCAGTACTTC. Translation: CASSYLGAYEQYF.

The chain recombines TRBV4-2 with TRBJ2-1; the D is unclear. CDR1 LGHNA and CDR2 YNFKEQ come from the germline V gene. The CDR3 is 11 residues long. V was cut by 5 bases and J by 12 bases, with 11 bases left in between. Written as DNA, the CDR3 is TGTGCCAGCAGCTCCGGTGATGGGCAGTTCTTC. Protein: CASSSGDGQFF.

This clone showed up just once. The gene calls are TRBV9 and TRBJ1-2, with D tentatively TRBD1 (6 bases). This CDR3 comprises 16 residues. V was clipped by 0 bases and J by 4 bases, with 16 bases between them. The germline V gene has CDR1 SGDLS and CDR2 YYNGEE. In DNA form, the CDR3 reads TGTGCCAGCAGCGTAGTCCCCTCGGACAGCCTCTATGGCTACACCTTC. Its translation: CASSVVPSDSLYGYTF.

The V call is TRBV7-9, the J call TRBJ1-6; D is uncertain. The CDR3 spans 15 residues. Germline V lookup: CDR1 SEHNR, CDR2 FQNEAQ (reference sequence). With 5 bases removed from V and 0 bases from J, the gap between germline ends came to 8 bases. The CDR3 DNA reads as TGTGCCAGCAGCCGGGGAAACTCCTATAATTCACCCCTCCACTTT. Protein sequence: CASSRGNSYNSPLHF.

This rearrangement joins TRBV7-2 to TRBJ1-1; tentative D call: TRBD1 (6 bases). Trimming left V 4 bases short and J 6 bases short, with 15 bases between. The CDR3 extends over 14 amino acids. Looked up from germline, CDR1 is SGHTA and CDR2 is FQGNSA. CDR3 in amino acids: CASSSRRGYAEAFF. The CDR3 region has the DNA TGTGCCAGCAGCTCGCGCAGGGGTTACGCTGAAGCTTTCTTT.

The chain uses TRBV28 and TRBJ1-2; 10 nucleotides align to TRBD1. This CDR3 contains 15 residues. The germline V gene has CDR1 MDHEN and CDR2 SYDVKM. Germline trimming cut 6 bases from V and 6 bases from J; bases unmatched to any gene: 10. The CDR3 nucleotides are TGTGCCAGCAGGGGAATGGACAGGGGGATTAATGGCTACACCTTC. This sequence encodes CASRGMDRGINGYTF.

V usage is TRBV7-9 and J usage is TRBJ2-1, with TRBD2 matching 14 bases. Trimming cost V 3 bases and J 11 bases; bases outside gene matches: 3. The CDR3 totals 14 residues. CDR1 is SEHNR and CDR2 is FQNEAQ in the germline V gene (reference sequence). The CDR3 DNA follows: TGTGCCAGCAGCTTCGGGACTAGCGGGGGAAAGCAGTTCTTC. Residues: CASSFGTSGGKQFF.

This clone came up a few times. This chain links TRBV27 with TRBJ2-7; 9 bases are shared with TRBD1. Germline-derived CDR1 and CDR2 are MNHEY and SMNVEV (reference sequence). There are 17 residues in the CDR3. V was clipped by 6 bases and J by 3 bases; unmatched bases: 15. The CDR3 spells CASRGGTSWTGDYEQYF. CDR3 DNA: TGTGCCAGCAGAGGAGGGACCTCGTGGACAGGGGACTACGAGCAGTACTTC.

The chain recombines TRBV5-1 with TRBJ2-7; no definite D call. The CDR3 consists of 12 residues. Germline V gives CDR1 SGHRS, CDR2 YFSETQ. V gave up 7 bases and J gave up 2 bases, with 10 bases separating them. CDR3 nucleotides: TGCGCCAGCCGAAGCGAAACCTACGAGCAGTACTTC. The encoded protein is CASRSETYEQYF.

This clone was seen only a few times. The gene calls are TRBV20-1 and TRBJ2-5; D is uncertain. Trimming cost V 5 bases and J 5 bases, with 9 bases left between them. Germline loops: CDR1 DFQATT, CDR2 SNEGSKA (reference sequence). The CDR3 is made up of 11 amino acids. DNA for the CDR3: TGCAGTGCTGCAGGTCGGGAGACCCAGTACTTC. Protein: CSAAGRETQYF.

Only a few counts were recorded for this clone. This rearrangement joins TRBV7-6 to TRBJ1-2, with 10 positions matching TRBD1. In germline, CDR1 is SGHVS, CDR2 FNYEAQ. The trim removed 1 base at V and 4 bases at J, leaving 3 bases unmatched. The CDR3 spans 15 residues. The CDR3 sequence is CASSLVGTGVYGYTF. The CDR3 DNA follows: TGTGCCAGCAGCTTAGTCGGGACAGGGGTCTATGGCTACACCTTC.

In its sample, this clone was seen many times. Possible read error: a much larger clone is one base away. Other DNA sequences in the sample encode the same CDR3. The rearrangement links TRBV27 to TRBJ2-6; no reliable D call. Deletions cut 5 bases from V and 7 bases from J, with 18 bases between. Germline V gene lookup returns CDR1 MNHEY and CDR2 SMNVEV (reference sequence). The CDR3 has 16 amino acids. CDR3 residues: CASSRAGPSGANVLTF. DNA for the CDR3: TGTGCCAGCAGTCGGGCAGGACCCTCCGGAGCCAACGTCCTGACTTTC.

This clone was seen at least ten times. The CDR3 protein is CSAGTGRSEQYF. The CDR3 nucleotides are TGCAGTGCCGGGACAGGGAGGTCTGAGCAGTACTTC. The gene calls are TRBV20-1 and TRBJ2-7; TRBD1 aligns across 9 bases. The V and J ends lost 6 bases and 7 bases, in that order; junction bases with no gene match: 7. The CDR3 totals 12 residues. Germline CDR1 is DFQATT and CDR2 is SNEGSKA (reference sequence).

The genes are TRBV24-1 and TRBJ2-1; TRBD1 aligns across 8 bases. This CDR3 has 13 amino acids. Germline V gene data show CDR1 as KGHDR and CDR2 as SFDVKD. V lost 11 bases and J lost 5; bases outside the gene matches: 7. CDR3 bases: TGTGCCAGTGGACAGGGAGTAGACAATGAGCAGTTCTTC. Amino acids: CASGQGVDNEQFF.

This clone appeared many times. The chain carries TRBV10-3 and TRBJ2-3; 14 bases agree with TRBD2. The CDR3 totals 17 residues. J lost 2 bases, V lost 6 bases, and 7 bases had no gene match. CDR1 is ENHRY and CDR2 is SYGVKD in the germline V gene. DNA for the CDR3: TGTGCCATCAGCGAACCGGGACTAGCGGGAGTCACAGATACGCAGTATTTT. This sequence encodes CAISEPGLAGVTDTQYF.

The chain employs TRBV28 and TRBJ1-5, with a tentative D call TRBD1 (5 bases). This CDR3 is 15 amino acids long. The V end lost 5 bases, the J end lost 0 bases, and 11 bases lay between the germline ends. CDR1 MDHEN and CDR2 SYDVKM come from the germline V gene. CDR3 coding DNA: TGTGCCAGCAGTCCCCCCAGGGCTAGCAATCAGCCCCAGCATTTT. It is translated as CASSPPRASNQPQHF.

This clone was detected only a few times. V is TRBV6-5 and J is TRBJ1-2; no definite D call. The CDR3 consists of 15 residues. Trimming cost V 2 bases and J 6 bases, with 16 bases left between them. CDR1 is MNHEY, CDR2 SVGAGI, per germline. CDR3 region: CASSYGDVEVDGYTF. In DNA form, the CDR3 reads TGTGCCAGCAGTTACGGAGACGTCGAGGTGGATGGCTACACCTTC.

The sample holds a few counts of this clone. This chain joins TRBV12-3 or TRBV12-4 and TRBJ1-1; D uncertain. The CDR3 length is 14 residues. V dropped 7 bases and J dropped 5 bases, with 17 bases sitting between them. This CDR3 is CASKREQTGTEAFF. Written as DNA, the CDR3 is TGTGCCAGCAAAAGGGAACAGACGGGGACTGAAGCTTTCTTT.

For this clone: This may be a read error, as it is one base from a much larger clone. This chain joins TRBV28 and TRBJ2-2; D may be TRBD1 (6 bases). The CDR3 is 15 residues long. Germline V gives CDR1 MDHEN, CDR2 SYDVKM. This chain's CDR3 is CASSLRDTNTGEPFF. CDR3 DNA sequence: TGTGCCAGCAGTCTCCGGGACACCAACACCGGGGAGCCGTTTTTT.

Ten or more counts support this clone. The chain joins TRBV28 to TRBJ1-2; unclear D gene. This CDR3 spans 13 amino acids. Germline CDR1 and CDR2: MDHEN and SYDVKM. V was pared by 3 bases and J by 6 bases, with 11 bases between. As DNA, the CDR3 is TGTGCCAGCAGTTTTGGTATGGTCAATGGCTACACCTTC. Its protein is CASSFGMVNGYTF.